This TCR beta chain was recorded in a study of T cells in Graves' hyperthyroidism and ophthalmopathy. Study-wide points: A median about 6 months before onset, the model predicted ophthalmopathy. Also found in blood were most expanded thyroid clonotypes above 0.001.

The length of the CDR3 is 17 residues. Germline V lookup: CDR1 SGDLS, CDR2 YYNGEE. The V end was cut by 5 bases, the J end by 5 bases, with 25 bases between. The study left out patients who had uncontrolled infection, other autoimmune disease, pregnancy or lactation. Clinical symptoms, serum thyroxine, TRAb, thyroid ultrasound and orbital computed tomography established diagnosis. As concerns this clonotype: The target antigen is unknown.

There were TCR beta CDR3 regions amplified from RNA transcripts. First-round RT-PCR targeting the TCR CDR3 was performed with the HTBI primer set. TCRdb processed the multiplex PCR reads anew with MiXCR; each CDR3 protein has one entry. The data hold fewer than 900,000 distinct CDR3 sequences, with 16% observed a single time. The genes are TRBV9 and TRBJ2-5; D might be TRBD2 (5 bases). The sequencing input was blood. This sequence originates from a man aged 18 to 29 with Graves' hyperthyroidism. CDR3 amino acids: CASSPWTYSQPGETQYF. Here the CDR3 DNA reads TGTGCCAGCAGTCCGTGGACTTATTCCCAACCCGGGGAGACCCAGTACTTC.